The rows below give T cell receptor beta chains drawn from one sample of a study of T cells in localized non-small cell lung cancer. The table came from immunoSEQ multiplex PCR; TCRdb's copy has only in-frame clones and leaves some out. The table has roughly 24,000 clones, about nine tenths seen once; the top ten hold 1.1%. The sequencing used peripheral blood, collected before any cancer treatment. Receptors originate from a woman aged 35 to 75 with stage I lung adenocarcinoma. Each CDR3 is given with its conserved first and last residue. A D gene is named only where the DNA matches it firmly. For some rows the clone size is stated as once, few or many, or as a class when expanded; others skip it.

-,-,TRBJ2-7,TRBV2,TGTGCCAGCGACGGTACGCCGGGGGTGGGGACCTACGAGCAGTACTTC,CASDGTPGVGTYEQYF
TRBD2,-,TRBJ2-5,TRBV5-1,TGCGCCAGCAGCTTCACGGGGGGTGGAGAAGAGACCCAGTACTTC,CASSFTGGGEETQYF
-,once,TRBJ2-2,TRBV11-3,TGTGCCAGCTCTGGAGGACTACCATCGAACACCGGGGAGCTGTTTTTT,CASSGGLPSNTGELFF
-,few,TRBJ1-1,TRBV10-3,TGTGCCATCCAATCGAGTTTTAACACTGAGGCTTTCTTT,CAIQSSFNTEAFF
-,-,TRBJ2-5,TRBV5-1,TGCGCCAGCACCCCAAGGACAGTCCAAGAGACCCAGTACTTC,CASTPRTVQETQYF
-,few,TRBJ1-1,TRBV4-3,TGCGCCAGCAGCCAAGGTGAGACCCTCAACACTGAAGCTTTCTTT,CASSQGETLNTEAFF
TRBD1,-,TRBJ2-3,TRBV27,TGTGCCAGCAGGGACCGGGGACAGGAGATCACAGATACGCAGTATTTT,CASRDRGQEITDTQYF
-,once,TRBJ2-7,TRBV7-8,TGTGCCAGCAGCGTTCATTACGAGCAGTACTTC,CASSVHYEQYF
TRBD1,-,TRBJ2-3,TRBV9,TGTGCCAGCAGCGTAGGACAGGGGACAGATACGCAGTATTTT,CASSVGQGTDTQYF
TRBD2,-,TRBJ2-5,TRBV7-2,TGTGCCAGCAGCTGGGACGGGGGGGTCCAAGAGACCCAGTACTTC,CASSWDGGVQETQYF
TRBD1,-,TRBJ1-6,TRBV28,TGTGCCAGCAGCCAACAGGGGATCCTTAATTCACCCCTCCACTTT,CASSQQGILNSPLHF
-,-,TRBJ2-5,TRBV5-1,TGCGCCAGCAGCTTGACGGGCGGGGGCCGCATGGGGACCCAGTACTTC,CASSLTGGGRMGTQYF
-,-,TRBJ1-5,TRBV27,TGTGCCAGCAGTATCGTTTGGGGTCAGCCCCAGCATTTT,CASSIVWGQPQHF
TRBD2,-,TRBJ2-1,TRBV7-2,TGTGCCAGCAGAAGGACTAGCGGGGACTACAATGAGCAGTTCTTC,CASRRTSGDYNEQFF
TRBD2,-,TRBJ2-7,TRBV6-6,TGTGCCAGCAGTTACGGACTAGACGAGCAGTACTTC,CASSYGLDEQYF
-,-,TRBJ2-7,TRBV11-2,TGTGCCAGCAGCTTGAAGGGTAACGTCGAGCAGTACTTC,CASSLKGNVEQYF
-,-,TRBJ1-5,TRBV6-5,TGTGCCAGCAGCCCCGACAGAAATAGCAATCAGCCCCAGCATTTT,CASSPDRNSNQPQHF
-,-,TRBJ2-5,TRBV27,TGTGCCAGCCGTGGGGCAGGGCACGAGACCCAGTACTTC,CASRGAGHETQYF
TRBD1,-,TRBJ2-7,TRBV7-2,TGTGCCAGCAGCTATGGGACAGGTTGGAGTGGCGAGCAGTACTTC,CASSYGTGWSGEQYF
-,-,TRBJ1-2,TRBV6-6,TGTGCCAGCAGTTACAGGGGAGCTAACTATGGCTACACCTTC,CASSYRGANYGYTF
-,-,TRBJ2-7,TRBV11-3,TGTGCCAGCAGCTTCCTGGGGGAGCACTACGAGCAGTACTTC,CASSFLGEHYEQYF
TRBD1,-,TRBJ2-1,TRBV9,TGTGCCAGCAGCGTCCCCGGACAGGGGGCATCATACAATGAGCAGTTCTTC,CASSVPGQGASYNEQFF
-,few,TRBJ1-6,TRBV6-5,TGTGCCAGCAGTTACAGACAGGCTAATTCACCCCTCCACTTT,CASSYRQANSPLHF
TRBD1,-,TRBJ1-4,TRBV25-1,TGTGCCAGCAGTGCAGGTACAGGGGGTCCTAATGAAAAACTGTTTTTT,CASSAGTGGPNEKLFF
-,-,TRBJ1-4,TRBV28,TGTGCCAGCAGTTTAGTATGGGTAGAAAAACTGTTTTTT,CASSLVWVEKLFF
-,-,TRBJ2-6,TRBV4-3,TGCGCCAGCAGCCAAGAAACAGGCTCTGGGGCCAACGTCCTGACTTTC,CASSQETGSGANVLTF
-,-,TRBJ1-4,TRBV28,TGTGCCAGCAGTACAGGGAGGGGGACTAATGAAAAACTGTTTTTT,CASSTGRGTNEKLFF
-,-,TRBJ1-1,TRBV19,TGTGCCAGTTCTCCGGAGAACAGGAACACTGAAGCTTTCTTT,CASSPENRNTEAFF
-,-,TRBJ1-2,TRBV20-1,TGCAGTGCCGGACAGTGGGGCTACACCTTC,CSAGQWGYTF
TRBD2,-,TRBJ2-7,TRBV6-5,TGTGCCAGCAGAGACGGCGGGGGGGCCGCCTACGAGCAGTACTTC,CASRDGGGAAYEQYF
-,-,TRBJ1-1,TRBV5-1,TGCGCCAGCAGCCTACAACTGCAGAACACTGAAGCTTTCTTT,CASSLQLQNTEAFF
-,once,TRBJ1-3,TRBV4-1,TGCGCCAGCAGCCAAGACGGGTCGGGCGGAAACACCATATATTTT,CASSQDGSGGNTIYF
-,-,TRBJ2-5,TRBV13,TGTGCCAGCAGTTCTAGGGAGGCCCTTCAAGAGACCCAGTACTTC,CASSSREALQETQYF
-,few,TRBJ1-3,TRBV27,TGTGCCAGCAGTCTGAGGGCTGGAAACACCATATATTTT,CASSLRAGNTIYF
-,once,TRBJ2-5,TRBV2,TGTGCCAGCAGTGAGGGGCAGAGAGGCGAGACCCAGTACTTC,CASSEGQRGETQYF
-,-,TRBJ2-7,TRBV4-3,TGCGCCAGCAGCCAAGCCCGGGGCCCTGACGAGCAGTACTTC,CASSQARGPDEQYF
-,-,TRBJ2-1,TRBV6-4,TGTGCCACCTCCGAGCATGGGCGGGGGCCAAACAATGAGCAGTTCTTC,CATSEHGRGPNNEQFF
-,few,TRBJ2-5,TRBV9,TGTGCCAGCAGCGTGGGGACGACTAGAGAGACCCAGTACTTC,CASSVGTTRETQYF
TRBD1,medium-sized,TRBJ1-1,TRBV30,TGTGCCTGGACAGGGGGACAAACTGAAGCTTTCTTT,CAWTGGQTEAFF
-,-,TRBJ1-2,TRBV7-2,TGTGCCAGCAGCGGGGGCCACATCTATGGCTACACCTTC,CASSGGHIYGYTF
TRBD1,-,TRBJ1-5,TRBV5-1,TGCGCCAGCAGCTTAAATACAGGGGATGACGGACAGCCCCAGCATTTT,CASSLNTGDDGQPQHF
-,-,TRBJ2-2,TRBV11-2,TGTGCCAGCAGTTACGGAACCGGGGAGCTGTTTTTT,CASSYGTGELFF
-,-,TRBJ2-3,TRBV7-9,TGTGCCAGCAGCTCAACCCCTACAGGGAACACAGATACGCAGTATTTT,CASSSTPTGNTDTQYF
-,-,TRBJ2-5,TRBV20-1,TGCAGTGCGGGGGGCCAAGAGACCCAGTACTTC,CSAGGQETQYF
TRBD1,-,TRBJ1-2,TRBV7-2,TGTGCCAGCAGCTTAACAGGGGGATCTAACTATGGCTACACCTTC,CASSLTGGSNYGYTF
-,-,TRBJ1-6,TRBV7-9,TGTGCCAGCAGCACCCCCCGCGGTTTCTATTCACCCCTCCACTTT,CASSTPRGFYSPLHF
-,-,TRBJ2-7,TRBV4-3,TGCGCCAGCAGCGAGAACCTTGGCCCCTACGAGCAGTACTTC,CASSENLGPYEQYF
-,-,TRBJ2-3,TRBV11-2,TGTGCCAGCAGCTTAGAGGGTTGGGCCGCCCCAGATACGCAGTATTTT,CASSLEGWAAPDTQYF